This entry lists 13 T cell receptor beta chains sequenced from one sample in a study of blood T cell repertoires in COVID-19. Measured with immunoSEQ multiplex PCR; TCRdb has only the in-frame clones, and not every one. The sample yields around 42,000 clones, approximately 80% seen once. The sequenced sample consisted of peripheral blood. These receptors came from a man aged 65 to 85 with active or convalescent COVID-19.

The chain employs TRBV4-1 and TRBJ1-5, with D tentatively TRBD1 (5 bases). V was cut by 0 bases and J by 4 bases, with 10 bases left in between. The CDR3 totals 15 residues. Per germline, CDR1 MGHRA and CDR2 YSYEKL. This CDR3 reads CASSQDGGENQPQHF. The CDR3 nucleotides are TGCGCCAGCAGCCAAGATGGGGGGGAGAATCAGCCCCAGCATTTT.

This clone was counted between two and nine times. V gene TRBV7-9 combines with J gene TRBJ1-1, with TRBD1 matching 7 bases. Germline V gene sequence: CDR1 SEHNR, CDR2 FQNEAQ (reference sequence). Trimming at V came to 4 bases and at J to 11 bases, leaving 16 bases not matched to a gene. CDR3 size: 15 residues. CDR3 DNA: TGTGCCAGCAGCTCTCTTAAAGGGGGCGAAGGGCGGGCTTTCTTT. Amino acid sequence: CASSSLKGGEGRAFF.

The V gene is TRBV28, the J gene TRBJ1-3; D gene ambiguous. The V gene's germline CDR1 is MDHEN and CDR2 SYDVKM. Trimming took 2 bases from V and 3 from J, leaving 5 bases between them. The CDR3 sequence is 13 residues long. CDR3 sequence reads: CASSLSVGNTIYF. The CDR3 nucleotides read TGTGCCAGCAGTTTAAGCGTTGGAAACACCATATATTTT.

CDR3 DNA sequence: TGTGCCTGGTTCAGGGTGCTCGAGCAGTACTTC. Its protein is CAWFRVLEQYF. This chain links TRBV30 with TRBJ2-7, with D perhaps matching TRBD1 (5 bases). Trimming removed 5 bases at V and 6 bases at J, with 11 bases between. The CDR3 runs to 11 residues. The germline V gene encodes CDR1 GTSNPN and CDR2 SVGIG (reference sequence).

The V call is TRBV9, the J call TRBJ2-1; D is unresolved. The V gene lost 4 bases and the J gene lost 6 bases, with 14 bases spanning the gap. Germline lookup yields CDR1 SGDLS and CDR2 YYNGEE. The CDR3 length is 14 residues. DNA for the CDR3: TGTGCCAGCAGCCCGACGACACAATCCAATGAGCAGTTCTTC. Its translation: CASSPTTQSNEQFF. Full variable domain (missing parts from reference TRBV9 and TRBJ2-1): DSGVTQTPKHLITATGQRVTLRCSPRSGDLSVYWYQQSLDQGLQFLIQYYNGEERAKGNILERFSAQQFPDLHSELNLSSLELGDSALYFCASSPTTQSNEQFFGPGTRLTVL.

The V call is TRBV14, the J call TRBJ1-1; 7 bases match TRBD1. The CDR3 loop spans 13 amino acids. Germline V lookup: CDR1 SGHDN, CDR2 FVKESK. Trimming at V came to 4 bases and at J to 10 bases, leaving 9 bases not matched to a gene. In DNA, the CDR3 is TGTGCCAGCAGCCTACAGGGGCCGGAAATAGCTTTCTTT. As protein: CASSLQGPEIAFF.

The V call is TRBV29-1, the J call TRBJ1-2, with 7 nucleotides matching TRBD1. The V gene's germline CDR1 is SQVTM and CDR2 ANQGSEA. J gave up 3 bases and V 5 bases, and 0 bases lay outside the gene matches. The CDR3 covers 11 residues. The CDR3 DNA reads TGCAGCGTTACAGGGGACTATGGCTACACCTTC. Translated, it gives CSVTGDYGYTF.

The DNA for the CDR3 is TGCAGTGCTAGTCTTCCTAGCCGGGCTGAAGAGACCCAGTACTTC. This codes for CSASLPSRAEETQYF. The gene calls are TRBV20-1 and TRBJ2-5; tentative D call: TRBD2 (5 bases). CDR3 length: 15 amino acids. CDR1 and CDR2 from the germline V gene are DFQATT and SNEGSKA (reference sequence). The germline V and J ends were trimmed by 3 bases and 3 bases, with 17 bases remaining between them.

This clone was seen once. The rearrangement uses TRBV2 and TRBJ1-1; unclear D gene. CDR1 SNHLY and CDR2 FYNNEI come from the germline V gene. This CDR3 spans 14 amino acids. Trimming pared 6 bases from V and 0 bases from J, leaving 11 bases between. The CDR3 nucleotides read TGTGCCAGCAGATTGACTACGATGAACACTGAAGCTTTCTTT. This encodes CASRLTTMNTEAFF.

The chain carries TRBV18 and TRBJ1-1, with a tentative D call TRBD1 (5 bases). This CDR3 has 14 amino acids. Trimming cost V 2 bases and J 1 base, with 8 bases left between them. In germline, CDR1 is KGHSH, CDR2 LQKENI. CDR3 amino acids: CASSPSDRNTEAFF. The CDR3 nucleotides read TGTGCCAGCTCACCAAGCGACAGGAACACTGAAGCTTTCTTT.

This clone was seen only once. The rearrangement links TRBV30 to TRBJ2-6; no reliable D call. Germline V gene sequence: CDR1 GTSNPN, CDR2 SVGIG (reference sequence). V was cut by 4 bases and J by 3 bases, with 7 bases left in between. The CDR3 sequence is 13 residues long. CDR3 loop: CAWKAGGANVLTF. In nucleotides, the CDR3 is TGTGCCTGGAAGGCAGGTGGGGCCAACGTCCTGACTTTC.

The J gene is TRBJ2-3, the V gene TRBV11-3; TRBD1 matches at 9 bases. The germline CDR1 and CDR2 sequences are SGHNT and YENEEA. J lost 4 bases, V lost 5 bases, and 4 bases had no gene match. This CDR3 contains 14 residues. The CDR3 sequence is CASSPRTGADTQYF. The CDR3 nucleotides read TGTGCCAGCAGCCCCCGGACAGGGGCAGATACGCAGTATTTT.

This CDR3 reads CASSVGRSSYNSPLHF. The CDR3 bases are TGTGCCAGCAGCGTAGGTAGGAGCTCCTATAATTCACCCCTCCACTTT. V is TRBV9 and J is TRBJ1-6; D gene unclear. The CDR3 consists of 16 residues. Germline values: CDR1 SGDLS, CDR2 YYNGEE. V dropped 0 bases and J dropped 0 bases, with 7 bases sitting between them.